This is a list of T cell receptor beta chains from one sample in a study of T cell responses to AZD1222 COVID-19 vaccine. Libraries were prepared by immunoSEQ multiplex PCR; TCRdb keeps only in-frame clonotypes and omits some of them. Of about 130,000 clones in the sample, about 93% were seen once. Sample: peripheral blood, taken 28 days after the second AZD1222 dose. The receptors were gathered from an adult who received the AZD1222 COVID-19 vaccine. Both conserved end residues are part of each CDR3. D genes are given only for firm matches. Clone size is given for some rows only: seen once, a few or many times, or a class if the clone is expanded.

d_call: -
cdr3_length: 13
j_call: TRBJ1-3
v_call: TRBV3-1/TRBV3-2
clone_size: once
cdr3_nt: TGTGCCTCGGGGACGGATTCTGGAAACACCATATATTTT
cdr3_aa: CASGTDSGNTIYF

d_call: TRBD1
cdr3_length: 17
j_call: TRBJ2-5
v_call: TRBV11-2
clone_size: -
cdr3_nt: TGTGCCAGCAGCGACGGACCCGGGACAGCCCACCAAGAGACCCAGTACTTC
cdr3_aa: CASSDGPGTAHQETQYF

d_call: TRBD2
cdr3_length: 16
j_call: TRBJ2-5
v_call: TRBV4-1
clone_size: -
cdr3_nt: TGCGCCAGCAGCCAGTGGGGGAGGGTGGATCAAGAGACCCAGTACTTC
cdr3_aa: CASSQWGRVDQETQYF

d_call: TRBD1
cdr3_length: 14
j_call: TRBJ2-1
v_call: TRBV6-1
clone_size: -
cdr3_nt: TGTGCCAGCAGTGAATGGGGACAGGGCAATGAGCAGTTCTTC
cdr3_aa: CASSEWGQGNEQFF

d_call: -
cdr3_length: 15
j_call: TRBJ1-3
v_call: TRBV27
clone_size: -
cdr3_nt: TGTGCCAGCAGTTTAAAGCCGGGTTCTGGAAACACCATATATTTT
cdr3_aa: CASSLKPGSGNTIYF

d_call: -
cdr3_length: 15
j_call: TRBJ2-1
v_call: TRBV4-1
clone_size: -
cdr3_nt: TGCGCCAGCAGCCCCCGGGGAGGTAACTACAATGAGCAGTTCTTC
cdr3_aa: CASSPRGGNYNEQFF

d_call: -
cdr3_length: 13
j_call: TRBJ1-6
v_call: TRBV2
clone_size: -
cdr3_nt: TGTGCCAGCAGTGTGGAGACTAATTCACCCCTCCACTTT
cdr3_aa: CASSVETNSPLHF

d_call: -
cdr3_length: 15
j_call: TRBJ1-6
v_call: TRBV4-3
clone_size: -
cdr3_nt: TGCGCCAGCAGCCAAGAAGGTACAGGGAGTCCACCCCTCCACTTT
cdr3_aa: CASSQEGTGSPPLHF

d_call: TRBD1
cdr3_length: 13
j_call: TRBJ1-6
v_call: TRBV7-3
clone_size: -
cdr3_nt: TGTGCCAGCGGGACAGCCTATAATTCACCCCTCCACTTT
cdr3_aa: CASGTAYNSPLHF

d_call: -
cdr3_length: 13
j_call: TRBJ1-1
v_call: TRBV2
clone_size: -
cdr3_nt: TGTGCCAGCAGTGAAGACATGAACACTGAAGCTTTCTTT
cdr3_aa: CASSEDMNTEAFF

d_call: -
cdr3_length: 13
j_call: TRBJ2-2
v_call: TRBV27
clone_size: -
cdr3_nt: TGTGCCAGCAGTTTAGGGGTGGGAGGGGAGCTGTTTTTT
cdr3_aa: CASSLGVGGELFF

d_call: TRBD1
cdr3_length: 15
j_call: TRBJ2-1
v_call: TRBV30
clone_size: -
cdr3_nt: TGTGCCTGGAGTGCCGGACAGGGGGTTCTTTTTGAGCAGTTCTTC
cdr3_aa: CAWSAGQGVLFEQFF